The entry that follows covers one T cell receptor beta chain sequence. The antigen remains unidentified. The sample comes from a study of cytomegalovirus exposure and HLA in healthy donors. Whole-study results and caveats: Most TCR sequences were uncommon, yet certain public TCRs appeared in many donors. It was assumed in the presence/absence analyses that sequencing depth was roughly uniform across donors. In an earlier analysis, about 87% or about 30%: the productive usage of most TCR beta V segments.

Nominally healthy donors were sampled, though unrecorded immune exposures were likely. Primers included in the PCR were 60 Vbeta and 13 Jbeta primers. Profiled with immunoSEQ multiplex PCR; TCRdb holds only in-frame clones, not every one. The sample gives roughly 130,000 clones, approximately 72% of which show up once; 6.5% is in the top ten. This TCR derives from an older woman in good health and CMV-seronegative. Source material: PBMCs.

As DNA, the CDR3 is TGTGCCAGCAGCCAACAGGGAGCCAATCAGCCCCAGCATTTT. This translates into CASSQQGANQPQHF. The chain recombines TRBV7-2 with TRBJ1-5; TRBD1 might be the D (6 bases). Germline V CDR1 and CDR2: SGHTA, FQGNSA. V lost 5 bases and J lost 3, with 11 bases in between. The CDR3 is 14 amino acids.